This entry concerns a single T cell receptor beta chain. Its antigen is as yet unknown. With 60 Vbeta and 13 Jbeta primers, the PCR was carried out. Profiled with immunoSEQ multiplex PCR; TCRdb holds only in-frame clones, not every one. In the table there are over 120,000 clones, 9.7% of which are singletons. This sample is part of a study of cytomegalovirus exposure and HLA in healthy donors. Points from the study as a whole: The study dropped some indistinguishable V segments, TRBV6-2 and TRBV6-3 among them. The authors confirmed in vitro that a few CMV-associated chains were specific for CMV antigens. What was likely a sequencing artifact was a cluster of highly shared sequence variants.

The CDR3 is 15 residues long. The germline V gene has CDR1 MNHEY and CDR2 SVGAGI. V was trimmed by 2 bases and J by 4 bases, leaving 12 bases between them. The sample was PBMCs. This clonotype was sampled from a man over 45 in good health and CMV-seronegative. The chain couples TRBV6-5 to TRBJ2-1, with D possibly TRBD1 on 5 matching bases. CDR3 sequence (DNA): TGTGCCAGCAGTTACGAAGCAGGGATTTACAATGAGCAGTTCTTC. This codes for CASSYEAGIYNEQFF.